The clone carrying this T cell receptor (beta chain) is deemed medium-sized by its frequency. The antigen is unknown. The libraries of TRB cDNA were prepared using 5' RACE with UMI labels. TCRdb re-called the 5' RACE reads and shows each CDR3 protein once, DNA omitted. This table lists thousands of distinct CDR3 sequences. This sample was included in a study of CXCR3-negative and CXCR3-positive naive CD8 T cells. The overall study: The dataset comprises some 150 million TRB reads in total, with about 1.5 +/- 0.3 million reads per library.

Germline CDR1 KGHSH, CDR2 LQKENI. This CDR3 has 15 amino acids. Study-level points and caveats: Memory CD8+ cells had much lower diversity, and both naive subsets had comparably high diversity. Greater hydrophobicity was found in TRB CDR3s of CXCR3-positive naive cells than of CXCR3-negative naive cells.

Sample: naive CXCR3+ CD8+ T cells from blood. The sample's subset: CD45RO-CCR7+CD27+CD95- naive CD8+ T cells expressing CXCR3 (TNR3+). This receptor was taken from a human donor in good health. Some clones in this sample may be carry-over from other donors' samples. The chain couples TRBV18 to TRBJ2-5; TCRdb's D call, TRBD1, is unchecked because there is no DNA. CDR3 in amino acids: CASSPFDREVETQYF.